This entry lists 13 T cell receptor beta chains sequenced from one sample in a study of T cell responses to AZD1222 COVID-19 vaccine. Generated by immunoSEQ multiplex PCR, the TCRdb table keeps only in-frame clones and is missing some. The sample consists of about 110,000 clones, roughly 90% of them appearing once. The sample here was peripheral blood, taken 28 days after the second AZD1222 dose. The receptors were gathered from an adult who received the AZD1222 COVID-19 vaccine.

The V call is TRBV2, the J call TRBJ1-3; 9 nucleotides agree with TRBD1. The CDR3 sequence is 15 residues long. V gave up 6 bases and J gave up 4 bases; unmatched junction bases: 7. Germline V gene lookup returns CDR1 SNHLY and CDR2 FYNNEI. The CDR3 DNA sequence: TGTGCCAGCAGAGCCGGGACAGGGATCGGAAACACCATATATTTT. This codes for CASRAGTGIGNTIYF.

The CDR3 reads CASSLGTAVEAFF. CDR3 DNA sequence: TGTGCCAGCAGCTTGGGGACAGCGGTTGAAGCTTTCTTT. The gene calls are TRBV5-6 and TRBJ1-1; D is possibly TRBD1 (6 bases). Germline V gives CDR1 SGHDT, CDR2 YYEEEE. The V end lost 0 bases, the J end lost 7 bases, and 10 bases lay between the germline ends. This CDR3 spans 13 amino acids.

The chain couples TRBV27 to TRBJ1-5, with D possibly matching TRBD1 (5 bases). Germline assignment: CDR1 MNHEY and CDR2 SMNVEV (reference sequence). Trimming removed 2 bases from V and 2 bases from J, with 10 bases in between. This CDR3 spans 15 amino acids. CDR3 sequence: CASSLTGTRNQPQHF. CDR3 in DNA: TGTGCCAGCAGTTTAACCGGGACTCGCAATCAGCCCCAGCATTTT.

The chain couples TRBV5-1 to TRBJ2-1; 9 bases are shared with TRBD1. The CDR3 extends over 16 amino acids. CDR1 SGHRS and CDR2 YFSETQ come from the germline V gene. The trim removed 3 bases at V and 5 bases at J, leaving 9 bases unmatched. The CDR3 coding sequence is TGCGCCAGCAGCTGGACAGGGGCCTACGGGGACAATGAGCAGTTCTTC. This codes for CASSWTGAYGDNEQFF. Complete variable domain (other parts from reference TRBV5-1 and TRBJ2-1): KAGVTQTPRYLIKTRGQQVTLSCSPISGHRSVSWYQQTPGQGLQFLFEYFSETQRNKGNFPGRFSGRQFSNSRSEMNVSTLELGDSALYLCASSWTGAYGDNEQFFGPGTRLTVL.

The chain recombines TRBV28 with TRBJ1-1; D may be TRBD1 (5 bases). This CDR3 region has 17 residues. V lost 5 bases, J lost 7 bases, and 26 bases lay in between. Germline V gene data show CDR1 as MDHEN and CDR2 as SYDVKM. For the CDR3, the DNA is TGTGCCAGCAGTCCATCTCTAGGCGGCTCTTGGGGGAGTGAAGCTTTCTTT. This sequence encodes CASSPSLGGSWGSEAFF.

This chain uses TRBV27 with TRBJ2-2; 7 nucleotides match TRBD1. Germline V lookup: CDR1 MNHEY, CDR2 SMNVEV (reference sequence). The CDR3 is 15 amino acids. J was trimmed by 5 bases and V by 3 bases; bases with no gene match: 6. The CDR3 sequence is CASSFWTGLTGELFF. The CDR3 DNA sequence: TGTGCCAGCAGTTTCTGGACAGGCTTAACCGGGGAGCTGTTTTTT.

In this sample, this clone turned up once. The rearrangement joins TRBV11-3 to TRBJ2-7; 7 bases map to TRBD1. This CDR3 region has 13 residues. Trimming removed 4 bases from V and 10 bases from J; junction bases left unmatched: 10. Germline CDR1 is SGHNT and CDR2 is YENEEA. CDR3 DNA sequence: TGTGCCAGCAGCTCCCCCCGGGACAGACTACAGTACTTC. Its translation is CASSSPRDRLQYF. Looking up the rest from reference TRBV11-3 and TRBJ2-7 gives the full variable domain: EAGVVQSPRYKIIEKKQPVAFWCNPISGHNTLYWYLQNLGQGPELLIRYENEEAVDDSQLPKDRFSAERLKGVDSTLKIQPAELGDSAVYLCASSSPRDRLQYFGPGTRLTVT.

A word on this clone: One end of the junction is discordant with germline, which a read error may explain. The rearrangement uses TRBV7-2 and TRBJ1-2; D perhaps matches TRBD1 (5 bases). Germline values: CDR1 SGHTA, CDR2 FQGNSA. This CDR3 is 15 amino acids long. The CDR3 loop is CASNLVGATHYGYTF. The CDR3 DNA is TGTGCCAGCAACTTAGTTGGGGCAACCCACTATGGCTACACCTTC.

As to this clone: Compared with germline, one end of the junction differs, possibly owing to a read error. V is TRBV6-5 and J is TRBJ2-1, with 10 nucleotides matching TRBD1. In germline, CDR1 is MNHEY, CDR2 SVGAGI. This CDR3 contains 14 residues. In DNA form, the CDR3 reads TGTGCCGGCAGGGGGACAGGGGCCCCCCGAGAGCAGTTCTTC. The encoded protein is CAGRGTGAPREQFF.

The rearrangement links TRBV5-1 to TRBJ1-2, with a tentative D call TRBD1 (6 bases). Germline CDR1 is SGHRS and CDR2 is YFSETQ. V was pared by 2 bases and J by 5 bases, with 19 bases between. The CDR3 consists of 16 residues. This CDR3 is CASSFRDTGLGYGYTF. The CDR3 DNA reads TGCGCCAGCAGCTTTCGGGATACAGGGTTAGGGTATGGCTACACCTTC.

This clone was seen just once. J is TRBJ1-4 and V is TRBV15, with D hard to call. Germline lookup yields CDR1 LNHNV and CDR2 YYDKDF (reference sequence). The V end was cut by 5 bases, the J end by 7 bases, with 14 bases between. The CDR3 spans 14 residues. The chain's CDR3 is CATSSKIGGEKLFF. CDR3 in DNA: TGTGCCACCAGCTCCAAAATCGGAGGTGAAAAACTGTTTTTT.

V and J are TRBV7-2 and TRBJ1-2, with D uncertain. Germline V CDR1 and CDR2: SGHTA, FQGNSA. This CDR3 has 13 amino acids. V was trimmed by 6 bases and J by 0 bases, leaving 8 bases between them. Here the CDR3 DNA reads TGTGCCAGCAGGGGCACCACTAACTATGGCTACACCTTC. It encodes CASRGTTNYGYTF.

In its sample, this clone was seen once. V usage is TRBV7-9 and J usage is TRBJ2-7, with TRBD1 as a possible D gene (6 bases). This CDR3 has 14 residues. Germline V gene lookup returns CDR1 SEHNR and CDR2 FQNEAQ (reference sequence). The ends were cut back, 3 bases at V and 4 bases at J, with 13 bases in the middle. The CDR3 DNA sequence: TGTGCCAGCAGCTTGTCACAGGGTTGGTACGAGCAGTACTTC. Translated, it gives CASSLSQGWYEQYF.